This T cell receptor beta chain was profiled in a study of T cell responses to AZD1222 COVID-19 vaccine. As to this clone: Antigen unknown.

In germline, CDR1 is LNHDA, CDR2 SQIVND (reference sequence). CDR3 length equals 16 residues. Trimming took 10 bases from V and 5 from J; bases not matched to a gene: 13. General study points: Repertoire sampling was restricted to post-peak T cell response timepoints.

Only in-frame clones appear in the TCRdb table, and some are missing; sequencing was by immunoSEQ multiplex PCR. The data hold 95,000 to 100,000 clones, with roughly 87% observed a single time. The sequences come from peripheral blood, collected on day 0 of AZD1222 vaccination. The receptor was derived from an adult in good health. The rearrangement uses TRBV19 and TRBJ2-1; the match to TRBD2 covers 11 bases. The chain's CDR3 is CATMKTSGRYDNEQFF. Here the CDR3 DNA reads TGTGCCACCATGAAAACTAGCGGGAGATACGACAATGAGCAGTTCTTC.